Shown below are 18 T cell receptor beta chains from a single sample sequenced in a study of radiation and T cells in renal cell carcinoma. Time point meaning: blood 4 weeks post-SBRT, at nephrectomy. Regarding treatment: 15 Gy SBRT to primary tumor, nephrectomy 4 weeks later. Profiling relied on immunoSEQ multiplex PCR, and the TCRdb table lists in-frame clones only, not all of them. The sample includes more than 60,000 clones, less than 90% seen only once; the top ten take over 2%. Sample: blood, taken from a patient whose treatment included radiotherapy and nephrectomy. The receptors derive from a woman aged 55-70 years with renal cell carcinoma.

The V call is TRBV5-6, the J call TRBJ2-1; D gene uncertain. Germline CDR1 is SGHDT and CDR2 is YYEEEE. The CDR3 runs 12 residues. Trimming shortened V by 4 bases and J by 2 bases, and 4 bases separated the two germline ends. The chain's CDR3 is CASSVPYNEQFF. CDR3 DNA sequence: TGTGCCAGCAGCGTGCCCTACAATGAGCAGTTCTTC.

The V and J genes are TRBV30 and TRBJ1-2; D gene ambiguous. Germline CDR1 GTSNPN, CDR2 SVGIG (reference sequence). Trimming left V 0 bases short and J 1 base short, with 21 bases between. This CDR3 has 18 amino acids. The DNA for the CDR3 is TGTGCCTGGAGTGTCTCTAAGCTGACTCGGGAGATTAACTATGGCTACACCTTC. Translation: CAWSVSKLTREINYGYTF.

As DNA, the CDR3 is TGTGCCAGCTCACCCTCCGTCGGGGTTCTTAAGAACACTGAAGCTTTCTTT. Amino acid sequence: CASSPSVGVLKNTEAFF. The V call is TRBV18, the J call TRBJ1-1; D unclear. The CDR3 totals 17 residues. Germline values: CDR1 KGHSH, CDR2 LQKENI. Trimming left V 3 bases short and J 1 base short, with 18 bases between.

The chain is built from TRBV2 and TRBJ2-2; D might be TRBD1 (5 bases). CDR3 length equals 16 residues. Between the trimmed V and J ends, which lost 6 bases and 1 base, there was a span of 15 bases. Looked up from germline, CDR1 is SNHLY and CDR2 is FYNNEI. The CDR3 here is CASRHYPTVNTGELFF. The CDR3 DNA sequence: TGTGCCAGCAGACATTATCCGACAGTGAACACCGGGGAGCTGTTTTTT.

The genes are TRBV2 and TRBJ1-4, with TRBD1 matching over 7 bases. This CDR3 is 16 amino acids long. Germline V CDR1 and CDR2: SNHLY, FYNNEI. V lost 2 bases and J lost 0; bases outside the gene matches: 3. The CDR3 region has the DNA TGTGCCAGCAGTGAAAGGGACAGCCCAACTAATGAAAAACTGTTTTTT. Amino acid sequence: CASSERDSPTNEKLFF.

This clone was detected a few times. The chain carries TRBV5-4 and TRBJ1-1; D remains ambiguous. V lost 0 bases to trimming and J lost 5 bases, with 11 bases between them. The CDR3 totals 14 residues. Per the germline V gene, CDR1 is SGHNT and CDR2 is YYREEE (reference sequence). The CDR3 nucleotides read TGTGCCAGCAGCTTGGACGCCAAGGCGACTGAAGCTTTCTTT. This codes for CASSLDAKATEAFF.

The rearrangement joins TRBV9 to TRBJ2-2, with D perhaps TRBD1 or TRBD2 (5 bases each). Germline loops: CDR1 SGDLS, CDR2 YYNGEE. The length of the CDR3 is 14 residues. V was trimmed by 3 bases and J by 6 bases, leaving 12 bases between them. The CDR3 nucleotides read TGTGCCAGCAGCGCTCTAACGGGGCCCGGGGAGCTGTTTTTT. Protein sequence: CASSALTGPGELFF.

This rearrangement joins TRBV30 to TRBJ1-5; D not resolved. Germline V lookup: CDR1 GTSNPN, CDR2 SVGIG (reference sequence). CDR3 size: 15 residues. The V end was cut by 1 base, the J end by 0 bases, with 10 bases between. Here the CDR3 reads CAWSAGTPSNQPQHF. CDR3 nucleotides: TGTGCCTGGAGTGCGGGTACCCCTAGCAATCAGCCCCAGCATTTT.

The V and J genes are TRBV5-4 and TRBJ1-4; TRBD1 might be the D (5 bases). CDR1 and CDR2 (germline): SGHNT, YYREEE (reference sequence). The V end was cut by 2 bases, the J end by 7 bases, with 18 bases between. The CDR3 is made up of 16 amino acids. The DNA of the CDR3 is TGTGCCAGCAGCTTTAGTATTGGCAGGGAGGCTGAAAAACTGTTTTTT. It codes for CASSFSIGREAEKLFF. Full variable domain (outside the CDR3, taken from reference TRBV5-4 and TRBJ1-4): ETGVTQSPTHLIKTRGQQVTLRCSSQSGHNTVSWYQQALGQGPQFIFQYYREEENGRGNFPPRFSGLQFPNYSSELNVNALELDDSALYLCASSFSIGREAEKLFFGSGTQLSVL.

This clone has only one observation. The chain recombines TRBV19 with TRBJ1-4, with TRBD1 matching over 7 bases. The junction had 6 bases not matched to a gene; V was cut back by 5 bases and J by 0 bases. This CDR3 has 16 amino acids. The V gene's germline CDR1 is LNHDA and CDR2 SQIVND (reference sequence). In DNA form, the CDR3 reads TGTGCCAGTAGTCCGTGGGACAGAGCAACTAATGAAAAACTGTTTTTT. Amino acid sequence: CASSPWDRATNEKLFF.

The chain carries TRBV6-5 and TRBJ2-1; 9 nucleotides match TRBD2. Per the germline V gene, CDR1 is MNHEY and CDR2 is SVGAGI. V gave up 0 bases and J gave up 6 bases; unmatched junction bases: 6. The length of the CDR3 is 16 residues. The DNA for the CDR3 is TGTGCCAGCAGTTACTCGAGGGGACTAGCTGGCAATGAGCAGTTCTTC. Translating gives CASSYSRGLAGNEQFF.

The gene calls are TRBV9 and TRBJ1-2, with D perhaps TRBD1 (5 bases). Looked up from germline, CDR1 is SGDLS and CDR2 is YYNGEE. V shed 0 bases and J shed 3 bases, with 6 bases lying between them. The CDR3 totals 13 residues. In DNA, the CDR3 is TGTGCCAGCAGCGTAGAAGGGGACTATGGCTACACCTTC. Protein sequence: CASSVEGDYGYTF.

This clone was seen only a few times. The rearrangement links TRBV28 to TRBJ1-1; perhaps TRBD1 as D (5 bases). Germline CDR1 MDHEN, CDR2 SYDVKM. V lost 6 bases and J 6 bases, leaving 14 bases between the germline ends. The CDR3 totals 13 residues. This CDR3 reads CASRPAGPPEAFF. The CDR3 DNA reads TGTGCCAGCAGACCCGCAGGGCCGCCTGAAGCTTTCTTT.

This clone was found a few times. This chain connects TRBV2 to TRBJ1-5; the D gene is possibly TRBD1 (6 bases). Germline values: CDR1 SNHLY, CDR2 FYNNEI. CDR3 length: 13 residues. V dropped 2 bases and J dropped 12 bases, with 14 bases sitting between them. The CDR3 reads CASSESNRQVQHF. The CDR3 coding sequence is TGTGCCAGCAGTGAAAGTAATAGACAGGTCCAGCATTTT.

The J gene is TRBJ2-2, the V gene TRBV2; D may match TRBD1 or TRBD2 (5 bases each). Germline CDR1 is SNHLY and CDR2 is FYNNEI. V was trimmed by 8 bases and J by 1 base, leaving 11 bases between them. The CDR3 runs to 14 residues. CDR3 region: CASWGSGNTGELFF. CDR3 in DNA: TGTGCCAGCTGGGGGTCAGGGAACACCGGGGAGCTGTTTTTT.

The chain carries TRBV10-3 and TRBJ2-5; D is possibly TRBD1 (6 bases). The V end was cut by 8 bases, the J end by 0 bases, with 22 bases between. The CDR3 extends over 17 amino acids. Germline loops: CDR1 ENHRY, CDR2 SYGVKD. CDR3 nucleotide sequence: TGTGCCATCCCCCGAAAACTGACGAACAGGGACCAAGAGACCCAGTACTTC. Its translation: CAIPRKLTNRDQETQYF.

The V and J genes are TRBV28 and TRBJ2-1; TRBD1 matches at 7 bases. V lost 0 bases, J lost 0 bases, and 2 bases stayed unmatched. The CDR3 runs 16 residues. Germline V lookup: CDR1 MDHEN, CDR2 SYDVKM. The DNA of the CDR3 is TGTGCCAGCAGTTTATGGGGGGACAGCTCCTACAATGAGCAGTTCTTC. As protein: CASSLWGDSSYNEQFF.

V gene TRBV11-2 combines with J gene TRBJ2-2; TRBD2 agrees at 11 bases. J was trimmed by 3 bases and V by 4 bases; bases with no gene match: 4. Germline lookup yields CDR1 SGHAT and CDR2 FQNNGV. The CDR3 covers 16 residues. CDR3 coding DNA: TGTGCCAGCAGCTGGGGACTAGCGGCCTACACCGGGGAGCTGTTTTTT. It yields the protein CASSWGLAAYTGELFF. Filled out from reference TRBV11-2 and TRBJ2-2, the complete variable domain reads EAGVAQSPRYKIIEKRQSVAFWCNPISGHATLYWYQQILGQGPKLLIQFQNNGVVDDSQLPKDRFSAERLKGVDSTLKIQPAKLEDSAVYLCASSWGLAAYTGELFFGEGSRLTVL.